The 14 T cell receptor beta chains presented below share a single source sample, sequenced in a study of cytomegalovirus exposure and HLA in healthy donors. The repertoire was sequenced with immunoSEQ multiplex PCR; TCRdb's copy has only in-frame clones and lacks some. The sample consists of about 240,000 clones, around 86% of them appearing once. The sequenced sample was PBMCs. These receptors were collected from a woman in her twenties or thirties in good health and CMV-seropositive.

About this clone itself: This same CDR3 is encoded by further DNA sequences in the sample. V usage is TRBV28 and J usage is TRBJ2-7; D possibly corresponds to TRBD1 (5 bases). The CDR3 runs to 11 residues. Trimming took 4 bases from V and 4 from J, leaving 5 bases between them. Germline V gene sequence: CDR1 MDHEN, CDR2 SYDVKM. CDR3 protein: CASSSGYEQYF. CDR3 sequence (DNA): TGTGCCAGCAGTTCAGGGTACGAGCAGTACTTC.

J is TRBJ1-5 and V is TRBV19, with 7 bases matching TRBD1. The CDR3 spans 16 residues. V trimming: 0 bases; J trimming: 4 bases; junction bases outside the gene matches: 6. Germline loops: CDR1 LNHDA, CDR2 SQIVND (reference sequence). CDR3 sequence: CASSIEAGQKNQPQHF. The CDR3 nucleotides are TGTGCCAGTAGTATAGAGGCGGGACAGAAAAATCAGCCCCAGCATTTT. Full variable domain (missing parts from reference TRBV19 and TRBJ1-5): DGGITQSPKYLFRKEGQNVTLSCEQNLNHDAMYWYRQDPGQGLRLIYYSQIVNDFQKGDIAEGYSVSREKKESFPLTVTSAQKNPTAFYLCASSIEAGQKNQPQHFGDGTRLSIL.

The V and J genes are TRBV5-1 and TRBJ2-3; 9 bases match TRBD1. The CDR3 is made up of 14 amino acids. CDR1 SGHRS and CDR2 YFSETQ come from the germline V gene. V shed 4 bases and J 3 bases; nucleotides not matched to a gene: 3. Here the CDR3 reads CASSPGQGTDTQYF. The CDR3 DNA reads as TGCGCCAGCAGCCCGGGACAGGGAACAGATACGCAGTATTTT.

The CDR3 reads CASSMDRETGILLGYTF. The CDR3 nucleotides read TGTGCCAGTAGTATGGATAGGGAGACAGGCATTTTGCTTGGCTACACCTTC. The J gene is TRBJ1-2, the V gene TRBV19; the D gene is possibly TRBD1 (6 bases). The V end lost 3 bases, the J end lost 7 bases, and 24 bases lay between the germline ends. Per the germline V gene, CDR1 is LNHDA and CDR2 is SQIVND (reference sequence). CDR3 length: 17 amino acids. Together with reference TRBV19 and TRBJ1-2, the CDR3 gives the full variable domain: DGGITQSPKYLFRKEGQNVTLSCEQNLNHDAMYWYRQDPGQGLRLIYYSQIVNDFQKGDIAEGYSVSREKKESFPLTVTSAQKNPTAFYLCASSMDRETGILLGYTFGSGTRLTVV.

The rearrangement uses TRBV5-5 and TRBJ2-7; D perhaps matches TRBD2 (6 bases). The V and J ends lost 0 bases and 0 bases respectively, with 10 bases between them. CDR3 size: 15 residues. Germline values: CDR1 SGHKS, CDR2 YYEKEE (reference sequence). For the CDR3, the DNA is TGTGCCAGCAGCTTGGCCCCCGGGAGCTCCTACGAGCAGTACTTC. Encoded protein: CASSLAPGSSYEQYF.

This clone was observed once. The chain links TRBV5-1 to TRBJ2-7; D possibly corresponds to TRBD1 (5 bases). Trimming left V 4 bases short and J 0 bases short, with 11 bases between. Germline lookup yields CDR1 SGHRS and CDR2 YFSETQ. The CDR3 extends over 14 amino acids. The CDR3 here is CASSPDSSSYEQYF. CDR3 nucleotides: TGCGCCAGCAGCCCCGACAGTAGCTCCTACGAGCAGTACTTC.

The rearrangement uses TRBV11-3 and TRBJ2-5; tentatively, D is TRBD1 (6 bases). The CDR3 runs to 17 residues. Trimming pared 4 bases from V and 0 bases from J, leaving 18 bases between. The germline CDR1 and CDR2 sequences are SGHNT and YENEEA. CDR3 nucleotides: TGTGCCAGCAGCTCCCATCCGGACAGATGGAACCAAGAGACCCAGTACTTC. Translated: CASSSHPDRWNQETQYF.

V gene TRBV7-7 combines with J gene TRBJ1-1; D perhaps matches TRBD1 (5 bases). Germline V gene data show CDR1 as SSHAT and CDR2 as FNYEAQ (reference sequence). CDR3 length: 16 amino acids. Trimming took 10 bases from V and 1 from J, leaving 22 bases between them. The CDR3 DNA follows: TGTGCCACGTCCTTGCGTTGGGGGGGACGGAACACTGAAGCTTTCTTT. Amino acid sequence: CATSLRWGGRNTEAFF.

About this clone itself: Within the sample, other DNA sequences also encode this same CDR3. The chain links TRBV5-1 to TRBJ2-1; 10 nucleotides agree with TRBD1. Germline CDR1 is SGHRS and CDR2 is YFSETQ. There are 15 residues in the CDR3. V lost 0 bases and J lost 4; bases outside the gene matches: 1. The CDR3 sequence: CASSLVGQGYNEQFF. CDR3 nucleotide sequence: TGCGCCAGCAGCTTGGTGGGACAGGGGTACAATGAGCAGTTCTTC. Full variable domain (missing parts from reference TRBV5-1 and TRBJ2-1): KAGVTQTPRYLIKTRGQQVTLSCSPISGHRSVSWYQQTPGQGLQFLFEYFSETQRNKGNFPGRFSGRQFSNSRSEMNVSTLELGDSALYLCASSLVGQGYNEQFFGPGTRLTVL.

Here the CDR3 DNA reads TGTGCCAGCAGTGTTGGCGGGAGTGGGCCTTCCGAGCAGTACTTC. As protein: CASSVGGSGPSEQYF. This rearrangement joins TRBV6-1 to TRBJ2-7, with TRBD2 identical over 7 bases. Germline lookup yields CDR1 MNHNS and CDR2 SASEGT. This CDR3 has 15 amino acids. The V gene end was trimmed by 4 bases and the J gene end by 6 bases; junction bases not matched to a gene: 12.

The chain is built from TRBV27 and TRBJ2-7; 7 positions agree with TRBD2. The V segment lost 0 bases and the J segment 6 bases; nucleotides outside the gene matches: 2. From germline, CDR1 is MNHEY and CDR2 SMNVEV (reference sequence). The CDR3 covers 13 residues. The CDR3 sequence: CASSLSLAGEQYF. For the CDR3, the DNA is TGTGCCAGCAGTTTATCTTTAGCGGGCGAGCAGTACTTC.

This chain connects TRBV28 to TRBJ2-7; D possibly corresponds to TRBD1 (6 bases). The V gene lost 6 bases and the J gene lost 4 bases, with 19 bases spanning the gap. CDR3 size: 15 residues. CDR1 and CDR2 from the germline V gene are MDHEN and SYDVKM. CDR3 nucleotides: TGTGCCAGCAGGACGATGACAGGAGTTGGGTACGAGCAGTACTTC. Translating gives CASRTMTGVGYEQYF.

The V call is TRBV10-2, the J call TRBJ1-2; D remains unclear. The germline V gene has CDR1 WSHSY and CDR2 SAAADI. The CDR3 runs 13 residues. The V and J ends lost 3 bases and 7 bases respectively, with 12 bases between them. The DNA for the CDR3 is TGCGCCAGCAGTGATTCGAGGGTGGGTGGCTACACCTTC. Its protein is CASSDSRVGGYTF.

The chain joins TRBV2 to TRBJ2-1; unclear D gene. In germline, CDR1 is SNHLY, CDR2 FYNNEI. The CDR3 totals 10 residues. Trimming removed 9 bases from V and 5 bases from J, with 5 bases in between. As DNA, the CDR3 is TGTGCCAGTACTAACAATGAGCAGTTCTTC. Residues: CASTNNEQFF.